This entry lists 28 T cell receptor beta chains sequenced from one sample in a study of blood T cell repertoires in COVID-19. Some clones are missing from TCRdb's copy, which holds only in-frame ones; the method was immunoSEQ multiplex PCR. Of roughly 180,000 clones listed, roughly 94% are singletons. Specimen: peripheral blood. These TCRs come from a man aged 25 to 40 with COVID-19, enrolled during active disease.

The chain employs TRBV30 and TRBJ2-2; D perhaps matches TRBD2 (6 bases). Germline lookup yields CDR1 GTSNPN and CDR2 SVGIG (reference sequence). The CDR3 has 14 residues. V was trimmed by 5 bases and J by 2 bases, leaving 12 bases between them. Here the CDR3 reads CAWSGTLNTGELFF. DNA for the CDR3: TGTGCCTGGTCGGGGACTCTTAACACCGGGGAGCTGTTTTTT.

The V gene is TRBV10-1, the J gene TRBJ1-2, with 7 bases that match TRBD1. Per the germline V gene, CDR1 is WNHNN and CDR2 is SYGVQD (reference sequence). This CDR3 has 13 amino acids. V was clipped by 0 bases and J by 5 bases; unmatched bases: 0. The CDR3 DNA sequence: TGCGCCAGCAGTGAGTCGACAGGGTATGGCTACACCTTC. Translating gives CASSESTGYGYTF.

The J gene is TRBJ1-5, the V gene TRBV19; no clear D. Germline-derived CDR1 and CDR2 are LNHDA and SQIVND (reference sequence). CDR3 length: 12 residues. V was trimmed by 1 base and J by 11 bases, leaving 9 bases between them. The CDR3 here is CASSIGHGAQHF. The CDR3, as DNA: TGTGCCAGTAGTATAGGTCACGGGGCCCAGCATTTT.

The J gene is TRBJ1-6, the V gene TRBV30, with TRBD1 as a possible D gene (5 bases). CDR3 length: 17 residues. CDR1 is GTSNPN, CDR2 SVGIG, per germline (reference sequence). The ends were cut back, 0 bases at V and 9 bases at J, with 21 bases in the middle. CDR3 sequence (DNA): TGTGCCTGGAGTGTACGATCTGTGGGGCAGGGAAGTTCACCCCTCCACTTT. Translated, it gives CAWSVRSVGQGSSPLHF.

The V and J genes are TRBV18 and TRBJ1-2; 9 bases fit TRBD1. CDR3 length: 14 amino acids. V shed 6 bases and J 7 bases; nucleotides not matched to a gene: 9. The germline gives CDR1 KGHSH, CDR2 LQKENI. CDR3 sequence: CASSVWTGVVGYTF. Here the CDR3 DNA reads TGTGCCAGCTCCGTATGGACAGGGGTGGTTGGCTACACCTTC.

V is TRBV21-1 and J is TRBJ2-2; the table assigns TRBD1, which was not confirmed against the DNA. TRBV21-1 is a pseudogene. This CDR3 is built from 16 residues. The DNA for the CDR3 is TGTGCCAGCAGCAACTTGGGACAGGTTATCACCGGGGAGCTGTTTTTT. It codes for CASSNLGQVITGELFF.

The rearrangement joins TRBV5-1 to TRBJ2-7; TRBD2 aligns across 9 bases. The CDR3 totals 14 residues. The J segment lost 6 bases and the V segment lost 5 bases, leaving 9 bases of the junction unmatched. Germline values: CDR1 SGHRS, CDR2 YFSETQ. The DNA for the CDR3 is TGCGCCAGCAGTCTGCGGGGGGGGCAATCCGAGCAGTACTTC. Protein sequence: CASSLRGGQSEQYF.

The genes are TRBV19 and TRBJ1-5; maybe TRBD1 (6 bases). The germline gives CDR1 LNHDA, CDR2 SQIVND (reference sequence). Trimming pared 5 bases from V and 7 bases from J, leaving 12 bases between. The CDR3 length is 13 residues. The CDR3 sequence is CASSAVRGQPQHF. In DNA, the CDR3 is TGTGCCAGTAGTGCAGTCAGGGGACAGCCCCAGCATTTT.

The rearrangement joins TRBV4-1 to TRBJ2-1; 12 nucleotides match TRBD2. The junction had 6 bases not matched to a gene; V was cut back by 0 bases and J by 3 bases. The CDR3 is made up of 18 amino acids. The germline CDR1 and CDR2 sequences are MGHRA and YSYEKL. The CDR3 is CASSQESPLAGGYNEQFF. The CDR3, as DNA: TGCGCCAGCAGCCAAGAAAGCCCACTAGCGGGGGGCTACAATGAGCAGTTCTTC.

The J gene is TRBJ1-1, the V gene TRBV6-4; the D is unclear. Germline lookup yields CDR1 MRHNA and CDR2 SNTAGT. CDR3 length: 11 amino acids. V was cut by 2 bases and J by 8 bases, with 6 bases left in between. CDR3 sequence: CASSDGGEAFF. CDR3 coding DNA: TGTGCCAGCAGTGACGGAGGCGAAGCTTTCTTT.

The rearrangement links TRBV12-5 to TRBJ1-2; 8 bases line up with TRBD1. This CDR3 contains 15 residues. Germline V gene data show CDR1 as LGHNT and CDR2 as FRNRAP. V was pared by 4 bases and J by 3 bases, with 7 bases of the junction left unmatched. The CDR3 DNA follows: TGTGCTAGTGGTTGGGGGACAGGTGGAGACTATGGCTACACCTTC. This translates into CASGWGTGGDYGYTF.

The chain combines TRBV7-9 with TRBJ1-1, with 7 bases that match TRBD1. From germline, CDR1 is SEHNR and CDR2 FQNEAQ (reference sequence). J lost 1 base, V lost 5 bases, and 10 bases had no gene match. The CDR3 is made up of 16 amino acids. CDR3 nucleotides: TGTGCCAGCAGCCGCGGGGACAGACCCGGGAACACTGAAGCTTTCTTT. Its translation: CASSRGDRPGNTEAFF.

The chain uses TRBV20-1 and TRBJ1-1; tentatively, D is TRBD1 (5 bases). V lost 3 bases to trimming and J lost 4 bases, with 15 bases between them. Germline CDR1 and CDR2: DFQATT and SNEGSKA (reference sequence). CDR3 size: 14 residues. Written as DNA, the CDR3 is TGCAGTGCTAGTGGATCAGGGATCGGCACTGAAGCTTTCTTT. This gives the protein CSASGSGIGTEAFF.

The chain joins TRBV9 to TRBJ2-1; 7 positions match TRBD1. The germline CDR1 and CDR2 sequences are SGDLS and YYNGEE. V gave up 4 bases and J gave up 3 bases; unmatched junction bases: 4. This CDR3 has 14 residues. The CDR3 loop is CASSSGQVYNEQFF. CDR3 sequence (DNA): TGTGCCAGCAGCTCAGGACAGGTCTACAATGAGCAGTTCTTC.

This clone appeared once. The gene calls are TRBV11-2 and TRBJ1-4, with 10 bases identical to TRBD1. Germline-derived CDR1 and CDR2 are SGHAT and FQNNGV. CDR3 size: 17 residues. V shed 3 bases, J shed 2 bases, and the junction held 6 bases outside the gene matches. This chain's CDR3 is CASSFDRGLGTNEKLFF. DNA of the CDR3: TGTGCCAGCAGCTTCGACAGGGGGCTTGGGACTAATGAAAAACTGTTTTTT.

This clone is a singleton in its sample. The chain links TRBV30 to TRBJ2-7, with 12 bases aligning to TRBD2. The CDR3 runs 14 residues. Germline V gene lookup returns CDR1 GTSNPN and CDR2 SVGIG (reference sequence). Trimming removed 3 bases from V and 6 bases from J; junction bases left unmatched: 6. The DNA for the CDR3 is TGTGCCTGGAGGAGGACTAGCGGGGAGGGCGAGCAGTACTTC. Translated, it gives CAWRRTSGEGEQYF.

The CDR3 protein is CASSSSGASTEAFF. DNA for the CDR3: TGTGCCAGCAGCTCCTCTGGGGCTTCCACTGAAGCTTTCTTT. The chain combines TRBV7-3 with TRBJ1-1, with D possibly TRBD1 on 5 matching bases. Germline-derived CDR1 and CDR2 are SGHTA and FQGTGA. There are 14 residues in the CDR3. Trimming pared 4 bases from V and 4 bases from J, leaving 13 bases between.

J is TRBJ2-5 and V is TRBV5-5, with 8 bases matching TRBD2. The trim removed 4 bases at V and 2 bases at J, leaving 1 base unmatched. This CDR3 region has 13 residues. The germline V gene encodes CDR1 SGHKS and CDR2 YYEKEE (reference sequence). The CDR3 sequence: CASSRLAQETQYF. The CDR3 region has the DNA TGTGCCAGCAGCCGACTAGCGCAAGAGACCCAGTACTTC.

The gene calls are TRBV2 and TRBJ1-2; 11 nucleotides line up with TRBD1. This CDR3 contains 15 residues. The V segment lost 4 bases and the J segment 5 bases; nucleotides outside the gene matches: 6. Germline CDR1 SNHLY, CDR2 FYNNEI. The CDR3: CASSGTGGPIYGYTF. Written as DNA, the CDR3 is TGTGCCAGCAGTGGGACAGGGGGCCCTATTTATGGCTACACCTTC.

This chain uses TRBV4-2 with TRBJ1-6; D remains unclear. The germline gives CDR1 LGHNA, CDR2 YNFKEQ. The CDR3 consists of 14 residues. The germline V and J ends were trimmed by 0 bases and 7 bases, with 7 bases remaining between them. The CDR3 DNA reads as TGTGCCAGCAGCCAAGATCCGGGGAATTCACCCCTCCACTTT. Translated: CASSQDPGNSPLHF.

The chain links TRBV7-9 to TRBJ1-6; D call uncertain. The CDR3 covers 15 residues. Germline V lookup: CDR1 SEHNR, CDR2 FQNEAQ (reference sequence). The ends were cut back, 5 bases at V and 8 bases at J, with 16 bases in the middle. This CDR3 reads CASSPWTGDYSPLHF. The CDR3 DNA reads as TGTGCCAGCAGCCCATGGACGGGAGACTATTCACCCCTCCACTTT.

This CDR3 is CASSIRQGHGELFF. As DNA, the CDR3 is TGTGCCAGTAGTATAAGGCAGGGGCACGGGGAGCTGTTTTTT. This chain uses TRBV19 with TRBJ2-2, with D perhaps matching TRBD1 (6 bases). V was shortened by 2 bases and J by 7 bases, with 11 bases between the two germline ends. The CDR3 contains 14 residues. CDR1 is LNHDA and CDR2 is SQIVND in the germline V gene (reference sequence).

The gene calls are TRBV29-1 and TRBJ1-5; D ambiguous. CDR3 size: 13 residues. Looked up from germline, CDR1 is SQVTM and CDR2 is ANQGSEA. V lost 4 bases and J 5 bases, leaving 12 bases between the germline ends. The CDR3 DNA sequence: TGCAGCGTTGGTGCGGGGAGAGATCAGCCCCAGCATTTT. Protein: CSVGAGRDQPQHF.

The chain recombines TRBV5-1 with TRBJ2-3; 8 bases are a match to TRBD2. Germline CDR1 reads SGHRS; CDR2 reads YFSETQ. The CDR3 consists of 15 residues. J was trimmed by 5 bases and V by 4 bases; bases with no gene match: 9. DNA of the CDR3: TGCGCCAGCAGCATAAACAGGGCGGGGGGAGATACGCAGTATTTT. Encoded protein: CASSINRAGGDTQYF.

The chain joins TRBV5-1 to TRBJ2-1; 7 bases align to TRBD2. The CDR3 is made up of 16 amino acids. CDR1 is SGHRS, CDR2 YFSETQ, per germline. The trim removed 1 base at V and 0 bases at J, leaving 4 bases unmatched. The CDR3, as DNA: TGCGCCAGCAGCTTGCTTCCGGGGGGCTCCTACAATGAGCAGTTCTTC. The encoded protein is CASSLLPGGSYNEQFF.

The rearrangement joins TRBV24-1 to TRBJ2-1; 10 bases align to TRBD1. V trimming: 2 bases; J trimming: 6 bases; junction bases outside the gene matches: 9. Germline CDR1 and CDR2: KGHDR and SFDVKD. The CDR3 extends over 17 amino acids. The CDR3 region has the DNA TGTGCCACCAGTGATTCGTGGGGGACAGGGGCGGCCAATGAGCAGTTCTTC. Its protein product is CATSDSWGTGAANEQFF.

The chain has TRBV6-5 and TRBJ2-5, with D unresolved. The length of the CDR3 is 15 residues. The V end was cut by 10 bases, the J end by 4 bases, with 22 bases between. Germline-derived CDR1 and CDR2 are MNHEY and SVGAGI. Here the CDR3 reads CATPDLASPPETQYF. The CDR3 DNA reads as TGTGCCACACCCGACTTAGCCTCCCCCCCAGAGACCCAGTACTTC.

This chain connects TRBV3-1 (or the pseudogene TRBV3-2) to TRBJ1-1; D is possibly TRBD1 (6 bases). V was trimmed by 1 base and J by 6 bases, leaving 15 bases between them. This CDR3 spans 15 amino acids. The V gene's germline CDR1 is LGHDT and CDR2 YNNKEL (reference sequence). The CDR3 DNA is TGTGCCAGCAGCCAAGGACAGGTCCGGTTTGCTGAAGCTTTCTTT. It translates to CASSQGQVRFAEAFF.